This T cell receptor (beta chain) was obtained from a study of blood T cells in healthy people across ages. CDR1 and CDR2 from the germline V gene are MNHEY and SVGEGT. Trimming left V 2 bases short and J 0 bases short, with 9 bases between. This CDR3 spans 15 amino acids. Caucasian, healthy and from Russia, the donors were aged between 6 and 90. Then a second PCR, running roughly 7 to 11 cycles, was carried out with a sample-barcoded 5' primer and a J-beta primer mix. One entry per CDR3 protein, called by TCRdb with MiXCR from the 5' RACE reads. Of about 2 million distinct CDR3 sequences listed, about 49% are singletons. Study-wide findings and caveats: It was the long-lived donors that had more naive CD4+ cells and higher diversity than aged donors.

A word on this clonotype: What it recognizes is unknown.

The sequence derives from a middle-aged woman in good health. Sequencing was carried out using blood. The V gene is TRBV6-2 or TRBV6-3, the J gene TRBJ2-3; possibly TRBD2 for D (5 bases). This chain's CDR3 is CASSYQGLSTDTQYF. CDR3 bases: TGTGCCAGCAGTTACCAAGGACTGAGCACAGATACGCAGTATTTT.